The next 18 T cell receptor beta chains were all read from a single sample in a study of low-dose radiotherapy and immunotherapy resistance in tumors. Primers used for first-strand cDNA, a TRAV- and TRBV-specific set, covered both alpha and beta chains. The PCR that amplified TCRs ran for approximately 18 cycles, relying on a constant-region primer and a V-primer adapter. TCRdb redid the calling of the reads with MiXCR, one entry per CDR3 protein. The sample lists about 100,000 distinct CDR3 sequences, less than 25% occurring once. Time point denoted: after trial treatment. Treatment given: LDRT plus nivolumab, ipilimumab, low-dose cyclophosphamide and aspirin (RACIN trial). Sequences were derived from PBMCs, sampled after low-dose radiotherapy plus immunotherapy. The source is a male donor with prostate cancer.

The V call is TRBV20-1, the J call TRBJ2-5; 10 bases match TRBD2. Germline lookup yields CDR1 DFQATT and CDR2 SNEGSKA (reference sequence). After removal of 5 bases from V and 5 bases from J, the junction contained 11 bases not matched to a gene. This CDR3 is built from 15 residues. The CDR3 spells CSAPPRTSGQETQYF. DNA for the CDR3: TGCAGTGCTCCCCCCAGGACTAGCGGACAGGAGACCCAGTACTTC.

The table lists this clonotype with many counts. The rearrangement links TRBV20-1 to TRBJ2-5, with unresolved D. The V end was cut by 6 bases, the J end by 3 bases, with 11 bases between. The CDR3 is made up of 12 amino acids. CDR1 and CDR2 from the germline V gene are DFQATT and SNEGSKA (reference sequence). CDR3: CSAEPWEETQYF. In DNA, the CDR3 is TGCAGTGCGGAGCCCTGGGAAGAGACCCAGTACTTC.

Many counts were recorded for this clonotype. The chain has TRBV18 and TRBJ2-1; 15 bases fit TRBD2. J was trimmed by 7 bases and V by 1 base; bases with no gene match: 5. Germline assignment: CDR1 KGHSH and CDR2 LQKENI. This CDR3 region has 17 residues. Here the CDR3 DNA reads TGTGCCAGCTCACCACGGACTAGCGGGGGGGGAACGAATGAGCAGTTCTTC. It translates to CASSPRTSGGGTNEQFF.

The chain employs TRBV5-1 and TRBJ2-1; 10 bases match TRBD2. Germline CDR1 is SGHRS and CDR2 is YFSETQ. The length of the CDR3 is 18 residues. V dropped 0 bases and J dropped 4; count of bases not matched to a gene: 10. The CDR3 nucleotides read TGCGCCAGCAGCTTGGCGGTTAGCGGGGGGCCAACTTACAATGAGCAGTTCTTC. It specifies CASSLAVSGGPTYNEQFF. The entire variable domain, with the rest obtained from reference TRBV5-1 and TRBJ2-1, is as follows: KAGVTQTPRYLIKTRGQQVTLSCSPISGHRSVSWYQQTPGQGLQFLFEYFSETQRNKGNFPGRFSGRQFSNSRSEMNVSTLELGDSALYLCASSLAVSGGPTYNEQFFGPGTRLTVL.

The chain uses TRBV24-1 and TRBJ2-7, with D perhaps being TRBD1 or TRBD2 (5 bases each). V was cut by 6 bases and J by 3 bases, with 14 bases left in between. The CDR3 is made up of 14 amino acids. Germline V gene data show CDR1 as KGHDR and CDR2 as SFDVKD. Here the CDR3 reads CATSRDLSLYEQYF. Written as DNA, the CDR3 is TGTGCCACCAGTCGGGACCTATCTCTCTACGAGCAGTACTTC.

In this sample, this clonotype turned up many times. The chain combines TRBV2 with TRBJ2-5, with D maybe TRBD2 (6 bases). Germline CDR1 and CDR2: SNHLY and FYNNEI. V lost 7 bases, J lost 7 bases, and 13 bases lay in between. The CDR3 totals 12 residues. The CDR3, as DNA: TGTGCCAGCACCCTGGAGGGGAGGACCCAGTACTTC. Residues: CASTLEGRTQYF.

This clonotype was detected a few times. The genes are TRBV7-2 and TRBJ2-5; D is possibly TRBD1 (6 bases). The CDR3 consists of 14 residues. The germline gives CDR1 SGHTA, CDR2 FQGNSA. Trimming left V 8 bases short and J 5 bases short, with 18 bases between. CDR3: CASRSSGTLETQYF. In nucleotides, the CDR3 is TGTGCCAGCCGCTCCTCCGGGACACTTGAGACCCAGTACTTC.

This clonotype was counted ten times or more. This sequence joins TRBV11-2 and TRBJ2-5; D call uncertain. This CDR3 region has 14 residues. From germline, CDR1 is SGHAT and CDR2 FQNNGV. V was pared by 5 bases and J by 2 bases, with 12 bases between. Here the CDR3 DNA reads TGTGCCAGCAGCCCCATAGGCAGACAAGAGACCCAGTACTTC. Its translation: CASSPIGRQETQYF.

The chain recombines TRBV26 with TRBJ1-3; the table's TRBD1 call for D was not verified on the DNA. TRBV26 is a listed pseudogene. The CDR3 length is 17 residues. The CDR3 nucleotides are TGTGCCAGCATCTCCTCCCGGGTGGGACAGGGGGGAAACACCATATATTTT. Translated, it gives CASISSRVGQGGNTIYF.

This clonotype was counted between two and nine times. V usage is TRBV11-2 and J usage is TRBJ2-7; tentative D call: TRBD1 (7 bases). V lost 1 base to trimming and J lost 2 bases, with 12 bases between them. Germline V gives CDR1 SGHAT, CDR2 FQNNGV. CDR3 size: 15 residues. The CDR3 sequence is CASSLVRGTAYEQYF. The CDR3 region has the DNA TGTGCCAGCAGCTTAGTTCGGGGGACAGCCTACGAGCAGTACTTC.

This clonotype has ten or more counts. This rearrangement joins TRBV11-1 to TRBJ2-3, with 10 bases fitting TRBD1. Germline assignment: CDR1 SGHAT and CDR2 FQDESV (reference sequence). V gave up 2 bases and J gave up 5 bases; unmatched junction bases: 7. CDR3 length: 16 residues. In DNA form, the CDR3 reads TGTGCCAGCAGCTTATCCGGGACAGGGGTAATAGATACGCAGTATTTT. Protein product: CASSLSGTGVIDTQYF.

The chain employs TRBV5-8 and TRBJ2-3, with D perhaps TRBD1 or TRBD2 (6 bases each). Trimming took off 2 bases at V and 8 bases at J, with 9 bases between the two ends. The germline V gene encodes CDR1 SGHTS and CDR2 YDEGEE. The CDR3 extends over 12 amino acids. For the CDR3, the DNA is TGTGCCAGCAGCTTTGGGGGGCGTACGCAGTATTTT. Translation gives CASSFGGRTQYF.

This clonotype was observed many times. The gene calls are TRBV21-1 and TRBJ2-4. TRBV21-1 is described as a pseudogene. The CDR3 contains 17 residues. The DNA of the CDR3 is TGTGCCAGCAGCAAAGCGAAGGGAACCCGAGCCAAAAACATTCAGTACTTC. Translation: CASSKAKGTRAKNIQYF.

The chain combines TRBV7-9 with TRBJ2-5; D ambiguous. Germline V gene lookup returns CDR1 SEHNR and CDR2 FQNEAQ (reference sequence). V was trimmed by 1 base and J by 3 bases, leaving 6 bases between them. The CDR3 is 13 residues long. The CDR3 nucleotides are TGTGCCAGCAGCTTAGGCAAGGAAGAGACCCAGTACTTC. Its protein product is CASSLGKEETQYF.

A note on this clonotype: A much larger clone differs from this one at a single base, so this may be a read error. The chain carries TRBV7-8 and TRBJ2-2; 13 nucleotides match TRBD2. The V and J ends lost 4 bases and 6 bases, in that order; junction bases with no gene match: 8. The CDR3 runs 17 residues. The germline V gene encodes CDR1 SGHVS and CDR2 FQNEAQ. DNA of the CDR3: TGTGCCAGCAGCTCCGAACTAGCGGGGGGGTCGGCCGGGGAGCTGTTTTTT. Translated, it gives CASSSELAGGSAGELFF.

This clonotype appeared many times. This rearrangement joins TRBV12-3 or TRBV12-4 to TRBJ2-2; possible D gene TRBD2, 6 bases. The CDR3 runs to 14 residues. V dropped 5 bases and J dropped 5 bases, with 12 bases sitting between them. The CDR3 here is CASSRGAGTGELFF. CDR3 bases: TGTGCCAGCAGTCGCGGGGCCGGAACCGGGGAGCTGTTTTTT.

The table lists this clonotype with many counts. The chain links TRBV20-1 to TRBJ1-1; D ambiguous. This CDR3 contains 12 residues. V lost 5 bases and J lost 1, with 8 bases in between. The germline V gene encodes CDR1 DFQATT and CDR2 SNEGSKA (reference sequence). In DNA form, the CDR3 reads TGCAGTGCTGAAAAGGGGAACACTGAAGCTTTCTTT. This gives the protein CSAEKGNTEAFF.

This clonotype was observed at least ten times. This chain uses TRBV2 with TRBJ1-5; D remains ambiguous. From germline, CDR1 is SNHLY and CDR2 FYNNEI. Trimming took 1 base from V and 6 from J, leaving 13 bases between them. CDR3 length: 15 amino acids. The CDR3 DNA sequence: TGTGCCAGCAGTGAAGGAGGAGGACTACTTCAGCCCCAGCATTTT. Translating gives CASSEGGGLLQPQHF.